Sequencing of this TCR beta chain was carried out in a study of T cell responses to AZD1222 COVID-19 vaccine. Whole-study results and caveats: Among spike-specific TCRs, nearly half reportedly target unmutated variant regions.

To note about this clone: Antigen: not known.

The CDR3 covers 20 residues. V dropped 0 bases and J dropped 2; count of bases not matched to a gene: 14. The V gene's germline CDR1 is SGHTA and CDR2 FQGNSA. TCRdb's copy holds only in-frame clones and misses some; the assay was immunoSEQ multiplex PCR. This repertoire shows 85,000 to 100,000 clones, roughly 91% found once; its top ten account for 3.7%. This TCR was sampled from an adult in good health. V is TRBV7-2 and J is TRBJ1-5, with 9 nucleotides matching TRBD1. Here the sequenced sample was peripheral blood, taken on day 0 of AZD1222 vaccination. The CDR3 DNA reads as TGTGCCAGCAGCTTAGCGGGCCACAGGGGGCAGGCAAGGGGCAATCAGCCCCAGCATTTT. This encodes CASSLAGHRGQARGNQPQHF.